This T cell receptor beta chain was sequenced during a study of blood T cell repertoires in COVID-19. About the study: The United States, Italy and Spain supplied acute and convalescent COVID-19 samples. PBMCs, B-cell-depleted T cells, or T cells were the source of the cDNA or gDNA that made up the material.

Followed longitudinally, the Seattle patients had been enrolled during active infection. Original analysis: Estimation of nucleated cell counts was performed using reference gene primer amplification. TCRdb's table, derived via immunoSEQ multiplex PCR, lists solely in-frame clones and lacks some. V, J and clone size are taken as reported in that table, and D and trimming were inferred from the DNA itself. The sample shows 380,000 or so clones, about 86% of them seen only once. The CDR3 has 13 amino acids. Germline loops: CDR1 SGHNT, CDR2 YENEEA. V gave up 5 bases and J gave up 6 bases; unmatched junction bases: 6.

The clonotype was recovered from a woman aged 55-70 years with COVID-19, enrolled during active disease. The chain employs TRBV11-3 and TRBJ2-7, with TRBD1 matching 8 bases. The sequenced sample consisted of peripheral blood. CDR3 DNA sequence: TGTGCCAGCAGCCGGGACAGGTTATCCGAGCAGTACTTC. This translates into CASSRDRLSEQYF. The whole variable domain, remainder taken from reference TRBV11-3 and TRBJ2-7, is EAGVVQSPRYKIIEKKQPVAFWCNPISGHNTLYWYLQNLGQGPELLIRYENEEAVDDSQLPKDRFSAERLKGVDSTLKIQPAELGDSAVYLCASSRDRLSEQYFGPGTRLTVT.